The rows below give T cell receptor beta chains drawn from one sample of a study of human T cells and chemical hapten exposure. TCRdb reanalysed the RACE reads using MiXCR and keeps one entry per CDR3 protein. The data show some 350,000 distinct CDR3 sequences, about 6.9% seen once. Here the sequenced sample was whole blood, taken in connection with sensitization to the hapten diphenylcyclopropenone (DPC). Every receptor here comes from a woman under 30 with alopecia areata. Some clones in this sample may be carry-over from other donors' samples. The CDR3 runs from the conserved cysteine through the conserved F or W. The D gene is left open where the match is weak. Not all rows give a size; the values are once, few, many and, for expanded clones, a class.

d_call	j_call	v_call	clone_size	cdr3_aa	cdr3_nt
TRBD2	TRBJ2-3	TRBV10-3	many	CAISDGTSGESTDTQYF	TGTGCCATCAGTGACGGGACTAGCGGGGAGAGCACAGATACGCAGTATTTT
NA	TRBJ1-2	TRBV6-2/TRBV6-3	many	CASSLDGYGYTF	TGTGCCAGCAGCTTGGACGGTTATGGCTACACCTTC
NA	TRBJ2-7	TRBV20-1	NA	CSARISVGPEGYEQYF	TGCAGTGCTAGAATATCAGTCGGCCCGGAGGGCTACGAGCAGTACTTC
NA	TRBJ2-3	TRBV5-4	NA	CASAWGFSADTQYF	TGTGCCAGCGCATGGGGGTTCTCAGCAGATACGCAGTATTTT
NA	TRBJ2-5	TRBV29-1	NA	CSVDSSSLQETQYF	TGCAGCGTTGATTCGTCGAGTCTCCAAGAGACCCAGTACTTC
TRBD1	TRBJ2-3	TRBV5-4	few	CASSPQGVADTQYF	TGTGCCAGCAGCCCCCAGGGGGTCGCAGATACGCAGTATTTT
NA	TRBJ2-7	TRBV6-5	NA	CASSYAHKQGYEQYF	TGTGCCAGCAGTTACGCCCACAAGCAGGGTTACGAGCAGTACTTC
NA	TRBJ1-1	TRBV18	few	CASSPPSLQAFF	TGTGCCAGCTCACCACCGTCATTGCAGGCTTTCTTT
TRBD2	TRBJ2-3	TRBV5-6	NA	CASSLTTSGGFTDTQYF	TGTGCCAGCAGCTTGACGACTAGCGGGGGTTTCACAGATACGCAGTATTTT
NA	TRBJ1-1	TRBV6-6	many	CASSYVRGNTEAFF	TGTGCCAGCAGTTACGTTCGGGGTAACACTGAAGCTTTCTTT
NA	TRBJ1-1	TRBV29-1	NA	CSVERDGGNTEAFF	TGCAGCGTTGAGAGGGACGGAGGGAACACTGAAGCTTTCTTT
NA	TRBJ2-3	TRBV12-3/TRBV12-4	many	CASSFGLGRVIPTQYF	TGTGCCAGCAGTTTCGGGTTGGGCAGGGTGATACCTACGCAGTATTTT
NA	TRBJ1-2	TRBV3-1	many	CASSQDPRSNYGYTF	TGTGCCAGCAGCCAAGACCCCAGGAGTAACTATGGCTACACCTTC
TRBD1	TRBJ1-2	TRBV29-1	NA	CSVAQGDGYGYTF	TGCAGCGTAGCCCAGGGGGATGGATATGGCTACACCTTC
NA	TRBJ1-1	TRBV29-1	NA	CSVHRRVDGEAFF	TGCAGCGTACATCGGCGCGTAGACGGTGAAGCTTTCTTT
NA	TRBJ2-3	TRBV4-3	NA	CASSQERAGGATDTQYF	TGCGCCAGCAGCCAAGAGCGCGCAGGAGGAGCCACAGATACGCAGTATTTT
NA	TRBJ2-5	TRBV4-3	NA	CASSQSFNQETQYF	TGCGCCAGCAGCCAATCCTTCAACCAAGAGACCCAGTACTTC
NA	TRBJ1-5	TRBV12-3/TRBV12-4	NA	CASSPHLGHNNQPQHF	TGTGCCAGCAGTCCCCACCTGGGGCATAACAATCAGCCCCAGCATTTT
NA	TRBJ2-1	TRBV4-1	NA	CASSRQQGPGEQFF	TGCGCCAGCAGCCGCCAACAGGGCCCAGGGGAGCAGTTCTTC
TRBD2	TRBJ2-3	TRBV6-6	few	CASTPDSSGVTDTQYF	TGTGCCAGCACTCCAGATTCTAGCGGGGTCACAGATACGCAGTATTTT
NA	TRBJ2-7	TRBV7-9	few	CASSLAPGRSSYEQYF	TGTGCCAGCAGCTTAGCACCGGGGAGAAGCTCCTACGAGCAGTACTTC
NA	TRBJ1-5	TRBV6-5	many	CASSYGGYSNQPQHF	TGTGCCAGCAGTTACGGGGGATATAGCAATCAGCCCCAGCATTTT
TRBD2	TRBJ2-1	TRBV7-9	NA	CASSPQSGGYNEQFF	TGTGCCAGCAGCCCCCAAAGCGGGGGCTACAATGAGCAGTTCTTC
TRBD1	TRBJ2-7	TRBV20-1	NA	CSAEPGQGGEQYF	TGCAGTGCTGAACCGGGACAGGGCGGCGAGCAGTACTTC
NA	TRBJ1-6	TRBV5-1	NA	CASSLDGHYNSPLHF	TGCGCCAGCAGCTTGGACGGGCACTATAATTCACCCCTCCACTTT
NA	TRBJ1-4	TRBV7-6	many	CASSFDGVNEKLFF	TGTGCCAGCAGCTTCGACGGCGTTAATGAAAAACTGTTTTTT
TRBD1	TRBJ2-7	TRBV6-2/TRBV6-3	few	CASSFGQASYEQYF	TGTGCCAGCAGTTTCGGACAGGCGAGCTACGAGCAGTACTTC